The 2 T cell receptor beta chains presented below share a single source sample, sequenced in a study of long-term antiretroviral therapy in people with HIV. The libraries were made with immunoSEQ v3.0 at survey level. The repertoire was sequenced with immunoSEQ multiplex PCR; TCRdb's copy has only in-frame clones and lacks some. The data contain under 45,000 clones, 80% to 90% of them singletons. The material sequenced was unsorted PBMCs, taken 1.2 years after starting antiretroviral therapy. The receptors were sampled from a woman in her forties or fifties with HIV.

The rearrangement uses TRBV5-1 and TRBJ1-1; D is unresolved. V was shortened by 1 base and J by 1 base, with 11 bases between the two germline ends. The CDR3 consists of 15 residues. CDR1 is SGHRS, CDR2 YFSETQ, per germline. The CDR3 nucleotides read TGCGCCAGCAGCTTGATTGAAGGGAGGAACACTGAAGCTTTCTTT. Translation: CASSLIEGRNTEAFF.

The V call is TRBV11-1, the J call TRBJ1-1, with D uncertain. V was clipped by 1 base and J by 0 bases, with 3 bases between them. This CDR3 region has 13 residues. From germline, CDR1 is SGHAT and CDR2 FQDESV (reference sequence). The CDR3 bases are TGTGCCAGCAGCTTAGATCTGAACACTGAAGCTTTCTTT. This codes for CASSLDLNTEAFF.